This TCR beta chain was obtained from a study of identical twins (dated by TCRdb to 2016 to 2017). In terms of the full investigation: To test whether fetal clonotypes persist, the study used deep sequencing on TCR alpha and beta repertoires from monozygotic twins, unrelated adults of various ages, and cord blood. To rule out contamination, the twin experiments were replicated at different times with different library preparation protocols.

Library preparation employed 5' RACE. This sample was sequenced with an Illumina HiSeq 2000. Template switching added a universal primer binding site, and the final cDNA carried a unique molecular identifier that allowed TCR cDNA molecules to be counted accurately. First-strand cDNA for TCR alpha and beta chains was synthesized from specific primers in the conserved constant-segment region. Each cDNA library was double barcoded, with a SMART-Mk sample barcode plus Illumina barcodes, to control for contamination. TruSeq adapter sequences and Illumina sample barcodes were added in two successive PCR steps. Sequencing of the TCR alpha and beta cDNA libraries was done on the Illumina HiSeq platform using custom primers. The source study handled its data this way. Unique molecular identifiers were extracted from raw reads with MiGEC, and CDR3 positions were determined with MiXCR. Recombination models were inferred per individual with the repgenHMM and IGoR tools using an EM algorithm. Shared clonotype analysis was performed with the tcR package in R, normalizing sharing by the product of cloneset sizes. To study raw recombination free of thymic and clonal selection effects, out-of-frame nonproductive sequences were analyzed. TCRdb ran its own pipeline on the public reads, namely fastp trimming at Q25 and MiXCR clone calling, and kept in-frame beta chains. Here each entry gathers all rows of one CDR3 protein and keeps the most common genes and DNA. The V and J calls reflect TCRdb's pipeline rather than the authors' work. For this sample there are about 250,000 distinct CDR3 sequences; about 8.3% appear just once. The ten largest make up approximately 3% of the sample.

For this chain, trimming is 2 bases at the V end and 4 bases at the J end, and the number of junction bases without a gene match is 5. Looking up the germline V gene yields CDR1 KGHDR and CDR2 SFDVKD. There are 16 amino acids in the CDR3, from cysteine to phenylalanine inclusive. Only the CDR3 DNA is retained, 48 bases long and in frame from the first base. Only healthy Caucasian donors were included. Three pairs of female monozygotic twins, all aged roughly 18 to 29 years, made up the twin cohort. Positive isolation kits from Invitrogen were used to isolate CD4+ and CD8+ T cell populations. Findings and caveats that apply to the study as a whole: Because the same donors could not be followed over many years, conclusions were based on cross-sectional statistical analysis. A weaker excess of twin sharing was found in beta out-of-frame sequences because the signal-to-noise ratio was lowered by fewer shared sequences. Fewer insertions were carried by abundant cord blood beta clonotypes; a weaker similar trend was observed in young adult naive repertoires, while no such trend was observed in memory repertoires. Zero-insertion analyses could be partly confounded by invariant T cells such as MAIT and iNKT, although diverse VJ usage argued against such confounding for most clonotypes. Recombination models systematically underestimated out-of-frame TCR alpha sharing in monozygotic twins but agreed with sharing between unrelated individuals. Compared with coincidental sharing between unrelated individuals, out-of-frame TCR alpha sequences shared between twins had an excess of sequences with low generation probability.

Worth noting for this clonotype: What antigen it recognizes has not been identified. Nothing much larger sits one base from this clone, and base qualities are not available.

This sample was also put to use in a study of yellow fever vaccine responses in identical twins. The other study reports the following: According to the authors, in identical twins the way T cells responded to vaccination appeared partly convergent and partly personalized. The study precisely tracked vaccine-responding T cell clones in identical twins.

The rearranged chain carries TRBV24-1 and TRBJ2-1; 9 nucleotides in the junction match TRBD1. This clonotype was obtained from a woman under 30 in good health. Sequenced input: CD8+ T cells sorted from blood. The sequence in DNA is TGTGCCACCAGTGATTATAGGGGACAGGGATACAATGAGCAGTTCTTC. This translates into CATSDYRGQGYNEQFF.